The 14 T cell receptor beta chains presented below share a single source sample, sequenced in a study of early T cells in non-severe SARS-CoV-2 infection. TCRdb reanalysed the 5' RACE reads using MiXCR and keeps one entry per CDR3 protein. In the table there are 46,000 or so distinct CDR3 sequences, over 3% of which are singletons. The sequenced material came from whole blood. Source of these receptors: an adult who was a healthcare worker with PCR-confirmed SARS-CoV-2 infection or an uninfected control (not recorded which).

This clonotype was observed many times. CDR3 DNA: TGTGCCAGCAGGACTCCCCCCGGGCAGGGCGGAAACGAGCAGTACTTC. Translating gives CASRTPPGQGGNEQYF. The rearrangement links TRBV6-1 to TRBJ2-7; D is perhaps TRBD1 (5 bases). Germline V gene data show CDR1 as MNHNS and CDR2 as SASEGT. This CDR3 is built from 16 residues. The V and J ends lost 6 bases and 5 bases respectively, with 23 bases between them.

This clonotype was counted at least ten times. The genes are TRBV3-1 and TRBJ2-1, with 9 bases fitting TRBD2. V shed 3 bases, J shed 7 bases, and the junction held 7 bases outside the gene matches. The CDR3 runs to 15 residues. Germline V gene sequence: CDR1 LGHDT, CDR2 YNNKEL (reference sequence). CDR3 loop: CASSQFSGSGNEQFF. CDR3 bases: TGTGCCAGCAGCCAGTTTAGCGGGAGTGGTAATGAGCAGTTCTTC.

This clonotype was detected ten times or more. The chain couples TRBV7-9 to TRBJ1-6; D call uncertain. Looked up from germline, CDR1 is SEHNR and CDR2 is FQNEAQ (reference sequence). V was shortened by 3 bases and J by 10 bases, with 10 bases between the two germline ends. The CDR3 sequence is 13 residues long. The chain's CDR3 is CASSLGPRSPLHF. CDR3 bases: TGTGCCAGCAGCTTGGGCCCTCGCTCACCCCTCCACTTT.

There are many counts of this clonotype. The V call is TRBV11-2, the J call TRBJ2-1, with D uncertain. Germline lookup yields CDR1 SGHAT and CDR2 FQNNGV. The germline V and J ends were trimmed by 0 bases and 9 bases, with 6 bases remaining between them. This CDR3 is 12 amino acids long. DNA of the CDR3: TGTGCCAGCAGCTTAGATCGGGTTGAGCAGTTCTTC. Encoded protein: CASSLDRVEQFF. Complete variable domain (other parts from reference TRBV11-2 and TRBJ2-1): EAGVAQSPRYKIIEKRQSVAFWCNPISGHATLYWYQQILGQGPKLLIQFQNNGVVDDSQLPKDRFSAERLKGVDSTLKIQPAKLEDSAVYLCASSLDRVEQFFGPGTRLTVL.

There are many counts of this clonotype. The chain links TRBV5-1 to TRBJ1-4, with 8 nucleotides matching TRBD1. CDR3 size: 16 residues. Unmatched junction bases numbered 6, after V lost 0 bases and J lost 5 bases. Germline V CDR1 and CDR2: SGHRS, YFSETQ. The chain's CDR3 is CASSLDGQGRNEKLFF. In nucleotides, the CDR3 is TGCGCCAGCAGCTTGGATGGACAGGGTAGGAATGAAAAACTGTTTTTT.

The rearrangement links TRBV9 to TRBJ1-6; D unresolved. Trimming stripped 0 bases from V and 9 bases from J, with 10 bases between. The CDR3 covers 14 residues. CDR1 and CDR2 (germline): SGDLS, YYNGEE. The CDR3 spells CASSVAPTASPLHF. The CDR3 DNA reads TGTGCCAGCAGCGTAGCCCCTACGGCTTCACCCCTCCACTTT. The whole variable domain, filled in from reference TRBV9 and TRBJ1-6, reads DSGVTQTPKHLITATGQRVTLRCSPRSGDLSVYWYQQSLDQGLQFLIQYYNGEERAKGNILERFSAQQFPDLHSELNLSSLELGDSALYFCASSVAPTASPLHFGNGTRLTVT.

The rearrangement links TRBV7-6 to TRBJ2-7, with D unclear. CDR3 length equals 11 residues. Germline values: CDR1 SGHVS, CDR2 FNYEAQ. V lost 1 base, J lost 5 bases, and 3 bases lay in between. CDR3 nucleotide sequence: TGTGCCAGCAGCTTAGGGGACGAGCAGTACTTC. Translation: CASSLGDEQYF.

The chain has TRBV3-1 and TRBJ2-7, with D tentatively TRBD2 (5 bases). Trimming stripped 3 bases from V and 4 bases from J, with 13 bases between. The CDR3 is 14 residues long. In germline, CDR1 is LGHDT, CDR2 YNNKEL (reference sequence). CDR3 loop: CASSQSWGVYEQYF. DNA for the CDR3: TGTGCCAGCAGCCAGTCGTGGGGAGTTTACGAGCAGTACTTC.

In its sample, this clonotype was seen many times. This CDR3 is CASSLKWGSETQYF. The CDR3 DNA reads TGTGCCAGCAGCTTAAAATGGGGTAGTGAGACCCAGTACTTC. The chain couples TRBV7-9 to TRBJ2-5; no reliable D call. V was trimmed by 2 bases and J by 5 bases, leaving 12 bases between them. Germline V gives CDR1 SEHNR, CDR2 FQNEAQ (reference sequence). This CDR3 contains 14 residues.

Note on this clonotype: A read error may be the cause here, since a much bigger clone is one base away. The chain is built from TRBV15 and TRBJ1-6, with D possibly TRBD1 on 6 matching bases. The CDR3 is 15 amino acids. With 5 bases removed from V and 10 bases from J, the gap between germline ends came to 18 bases. From germline, CDR1 is LNHNV and CDR2 YYDKDF (reference sequence). The CDR3 DNA sequence: TGTGCCACCAGCGTATCAACAGGGACGGGGTCACCCCTCCACTTT. This translates into CATSVSTGTGSPLHF. The variable domain in full, with the rest retrieved from reference TRBV15 and TRBJ1-6, is DAMVIQNPRYQVTQFGKPVTLSCSQTLNHNVMYWYQQKSSQAPKLLFHYYDKDFNNEADTPDNFQSRRPNTSFCFLDIRSPGLGDTAMYLCATSVSTGTGSPLHFGNGTRLTVT.

This clonotype was detected ten times or more. The chain uses TRBV21-1 and TRBJ1-1. TRBV21-1 is labeled a pseudogene. The length of the CDR3 is 12 residues. CDR3 DNA sequence: TGTGCCAGCAGTAGGGCACGAGCTGAAGCTTTCTTT. As protein: CASSRARAEAFF.

This clonotype was seen ten or more times. The chain combines TRBV7-2 with TRBJ1-3; D may be TRBD1 (5 bases). Trimming shortened V by 0 bases and J by 0 bases, and 6 bases separated the two germline ends. There are 15 residues in the CDR3. CDR1 and CDR2 from the germline V gene are SGHTA and FQGNSA. CDR3 residues: CASSLAGDSGNTIYF. As DNA, the CDR3 is TGTGCCAGCAGCTTAGCGGGGGACTCTGGAAACACCATATATTTT.

This sequence joins TRBV20-1 and TRBJ1-1; TRBD1 matches 10 bases. J gave up 4 bases and V 4 bases, and 6 bases lay outside the gene matches. This CDR3 has 14 residues. CDR1 and CDR2 (germline): DFQATT, SNEGSKA (reference sequence). The CDR3: CSAKRDRGITEAFF. DNA for the CDR3: TGCAGTGCTAAGAGGGACAGGGGAATCACTGAAGCTTTCTTT.

At least ten counts were recorded for this clonotype. The V call is TRBV5-3, the J call TRBJ2-1, with D perhaps matching TRBD2 (5 bases). TRBV5-3 is treated as an ORF (open reading frame) with a function not yet certain. The CDR3 is 14 residues long. V lost 4 bases, J lost 9 bases, and 17 bases lay in between. The CDR3 here is CARSLAFSSPEQFF. CDR3 DNA: TGTGCCAGAAGCCTAGCTTTTTCCTCTCCTGAGCAGTTCTTC.